The 17 T cell receptor beta chains below were found in one sample sequenced in a study of a mutant IDH1 vaccine in newly diagnosed glioma. The data were produced by immunoSEQ multiplex PCR, yet TCRdb's version contains in-frame clones alone and is incomplete. The profile shows over 45,000 clones, around 90% of them singletons. Time point specified: baseline, week 1 (first vaccination visit). Sample treatment: pre-vaccination baseline after standard-of-care therapy. The specimen comprised PBMCs, sampled from a glioma patient treated with radiotherapy, temozolomide or both. These receptors originate from a man aged 50 to 60 with glioma.

The chain carries TRBV27 and TRBJ2-3, with 9 bases that match TRBD2. The length of the CDR3 is 16 residues. The germline V gene has CDR1 MNHEY and CDR2 SMNVEV (reference sequence). V gave up 2 bases and J gave up 6 bases; unmatched junction bases: 9. The CDR3 protein is CASSLSLAGVSDTQYF. Here the CDR3 DNA reads TGTGCCAGCAGTTTAAGCTTAGCGGGAGTGTCCGATACGCAGTATTTT.

V gene TRBV19 combines with J gene TRBJ2-3, with D perhaps TRBD1 or TRBD2 (5 bases each). This CDR3 has 15 amino acids. Trimming left V 3 bases short and J 1 base short, with 11 bases between. Germline V gene sequence: CDR1 LNHDA, CDR2 SQIVND (reference sequence). The CDR3 region is CASSIEGRGTDTQYF. CDR3 in DNA: TGTGCCAGTAGTATCGAGGGCAGGGGCACAGATACGCAGTATTTT.

The rearrangement links TRBV27 to TRBJ2-1, with no clear D. The V end lost 3 bases, the J end lost 0 bases, and 12 bases lay between the germline ends. The CDR3 sequence is 16 residues long. CDR1 is MNHEY and CDR2 is SMNVEV in the germline V gene (reference sequence). The CDR3 region is CASSFAAPGSYNEQFF. The CDR3 bases are TGTGCCAGCAGTTTTGCCGCCCCCGGCTCCTACAATGAGCAGTTCTTC.

The chain carries TRBV5-1 and TRBJ1-1, with D possibly TRBD1 on 5 matching bases. Between the trimmed V and J ends, which lost 1 base and 1 base, there was a span of 8 bases. Looked up from germline, CDR1 is SGHRS and CDR2 is YFSETQ. There are 14 residues in the CDR3. CDR3 sequence reads: CASSLNTGNTEAFF. The CDR3 DNA reads as TGCGCCAGCAGCTTGAATACAGGGAACACTGAAGCTTTCTTT.

V and J are TRBV13 and TRBJ1-1, with 7 bases identical to TRBD1. J gave up 4 bases and V 3 bases, and 2 bases lay outside the gene matches. Germline V gene data show CDR1 as PRHDT and CDR2 as FYEKMQ (reference sequence). The CDR3 covers 13 residues. Written as DNA, the CDR3 is TGTGCCAGCAGCTTCGGACAGGTCACTGAAGCTTTCTTT. Translation gives CASSFGQVTEAFF. Supplemented by reference TRBV13 and TRBJ1-1, the full variable domain reads AAGVIQSPRHLIKEKRETATLKCYPIPRHDTVYWYQQGPGQDPQFLISFYEKMQSDKGSIPDRFSAQQFSDYHSELNMSSLELGDSALYFCASSFGQVTEAFFGQGTRLTVV.

This clone was seen once. This chain joins TRBV30 and TRBJ2-4; D possibly corresponds to TRBD2 (7 bases). The CDR3 is made up of 15 amino acids. Per the germline V gene, CDR1 is GTSNPN and CDR2 is SVGIG (reference sequence). V dropped 1 base and J dropped 3 bases, with 13 bases sitting between them. CDR3 region: CAWSGKGEGKNIQYF. In nucleotides, the CDR3 is TGTGCCTGGAGTGGAAAGGGGGAGGGCAAAAACATTCAGTACTTC.

This rearrangement joins TRBV19 to TRBJ2-1; D uncertain. Trimming stripped 1 base from V and 3 bases from J, with 7 bases between. CDR3 length equals 14 residues. The germline V gene encodes CDR1 LNHDA and CDR2 SQIVND (reference sequence). The CDR3 nucleotides read TGTGCCAGTAGTATAGCGTCCGGCTACAATGAGCAGTTCTTC. Protein product: CASSIASGYNEQFF.

V gene TRBV18 combines with J gene TRBJ1-1, with TRBD1 as a possible D gene (5 bases). Germline CDR1 and CDR2: KGHSH and LQKENI. Trimming took off 1 base at V and 4 bases at J, with 10 bases between the two ends. The CDR3 covers 14 residues. The CDR3 region has the DNA TGTGCCAGCTCACCACGGGGGGGAGGCACTGAAGCTTTCTTT. Amino acids: CASSPRGGGTEAFF.

The chain uses TRBV6-5 and TRBJ2-7; tentatively, D is TRBD1 (6 bases). Germline V gene lookup returns CDR1 MNHEY and CDR2 SVGAGI. V was clipped by 5 bases and J by 4 bases, with 15 bases between them. This CDR3 region has 14 residues. The CDR3 DNA reads TGTGCCAGCAGTGACCCCGGGACACCTTACGAGCAGTACTTC. Its translation is CASSDPGTPYEQYF.

The chain combines TRBV28 with TRBJ1-4; D gene ambiguous. The germline V gene encodes CDR1 MDHEN and CDR2 SYDVKM. V lost 2 bases and J lost 5, with 12 bases in between. There are 15 residues in the CDR3. CDR3 sequence (DNA): TGTGCCAGCAGTTTAGAAAGGAGAGAGAATGAAAAACTGTTTTTT. This translates into CASSLERRENEKLFF.

This clone was seen a handful of times. The rearrangement joins TRBV10-1 to TRBJ1-5; a possible D gene is TRBD1 (5 bases). V gave up 8 bases and J gave up 4 bases, with 12 bases separating them. Germline V gene sequence: CDR1 WNHNN, CDR2 SYGVQD (reference sequence). The CDR3 sequence is 13 residues long. The DNA of the CDR3 is TGCGCCAGCCAACAGGCTTTTAATCAGCCCCAGCATTTT. This gives the protein CASQQAFNQPQHF.

This CDR3 is CATQGVVYGYTF. The CDR3, as DNA: TGTGCCACACAGGGGGTCGTCTATGGCTACACCTTC. This chain links TRBV28 with TRBJ1-2; TRBD1 matches at 8 bases. Trimming cost V 10 bases and J 4 bases; bases outside gene matches: 5. This CDR3 spans 12 amino acids. Germline assignment: CDR1 MDHEN and CDR2 SYDVKM.

The gene calls are TRBV4-1 and TRBJ2-7; D call uncertain. This CDR3 is 15 amino acids long. Per the germline V gene, CDR1 is MGHRA and CDR2 is YSYEKL. V was cut by 1 base and J by 0 bases, with 10 bases left in between. In DNA, the CDR3 is TGCGCCAGCAGCCAAGGCCGAGAATACTCCTACGAGCAGTACTTC. This translates into CASSQGREYSYEQYF.

The J gene is TRBJ2-3, the V gene TRBV6-1; D uncertain. Per germline, CDR1 MNHNS and CDR2 SASEGT. V shed 3 bases and J shed 8 bases, with 6 bases lying between them. The CDR3 is made up of 11 amino acids. CDR3 in DNA: TGTGCCAGCAGTGACTATTTTACGCAGTATTTT. Encoded protein: CASSDYFTQYF.

The V and J genes are TRBV7-2 and TRBJ1-2; 7 positions agree with TRBD1. This CDR3 has 14 amino acids. Losses at the gene ends were 5 bases for V and 4 bases for J; bases not matched to a gene: 7. Germline V gives CDR1 SGHTA, CDR2 FQGNSA. The CDR3 sequence: CASSVTGRLYGYTF. CDR3 coding DNA: TGTGCCAGCAGCGTGACAGGGCGACTCTATGGCTACACCTTC.

The chain employs TRBV28 and TRBJ1-5, with D possibly matching TRBD1 (5 bases). Germline V gene sequence: CDR1 MDHEN, CDR2 SYDVKM. Trimming pared 11 bases from V and 4 bases from J, leaving 21 bases between. The CDR3 loop spans 15 amino acids. The CDR3 loop is CAAKKGLGLNQPQHF. CDR3 DNA sequence: TGTGCCGCGAAAAAGGGCCTGGGACTTAATCAGCCCCAGCATTTT.

The chain has TRBV28 and TRBJ1-4; D unresolved. V was shortened by 5 bases and J by 2 bases, with 9 bases between the two germline ends. The CDR3 is 14 residues long. Germline V gene data show CDR1 as MDHEN and CDR2 as SYDVKM. The CDR3 DNA reads as TGTGCCAGCAGTCCCCAAGGGACTAATGAAAAACTGTTTTTT. Protein: CASSPQGTNEKLFF.